This T cell receptor beta chain appears in the sequencing data of a study of long-term antiretroviral therapy in people with HIV. V was clipped by 0 bases and J by 6 bases; unmatched bases: 5. The CDR3 has 15 residues. Germline V gene lookup returns CDR1 SGDLS and CDR2 YYNGEE. Samples were assayed with immunoSEQ v3.0 at survey level. The repertoire was sequenced with immunoSEQ multiplex PCR; TCRdb's copy has only in-frame clones and lacks some. The sample carries 25,000 to 30,000 clones, about 93% recorded once. Each participant with HIV received care in the United States. The sequence was obtained from a woman aged 40 to 49 with HIV. The chain recombines TRBV9 with TRBJ2-1; 8 positions match TRBD1. The source was unsorted PBMCs, collected roughly 6.5 years after starting antiretroviral therapy. The CDR3 loop is CASSVGRGQSNEQFF. The CDR3 coding sequence is TGTGCCAGCAGCGTAGGCAGGGGGCAAAGCAATGAGCAGTTCTTC.